The table lists the clone carrying this TCR beta chain with many counts. The data were taken from a study of T cells in Graves' hyperthyroidism and ophthalmopathy. RNA transcripts yielded amplified TCR beta CDR3 regions. The TCR CDR3 first-round RT-PCR relied on the HTBI primer set. Each CDR3 protein gets one entry after TCRdb re-called the multiplex PCR reads with MiXCR. The sample has around 240,000 distinct CDR3 sequences; more than 14% are singletons. In germline, CDR1 is SGHNT, CDR2 YYREEE (reference sequence). The CDR3 spans 15 residues. V was pared by 4 bases and J by 5 bases, with 7 bases of the junction left unmatched.

The receptor was derived from a woman aged 40 to 49 with Graves' hyperthyroidism that later progressed to Graves' ophthalmopathy. The V gene is TRBV5-4, the J gene TRBJ2-3; 10 nucleotides agree with TRBD1. The specimen sequenced was blood. The CDR3 loop reads CASSPDRGRGDTQYF. CDR3 nucleotide sequence: TGTGCCAGCAGCCCAGACAGGGGGCGAGGAGATACGCAGTATTTT.